This passage covers 11 T cell receptor beta chains from one sample sequenced in a study of blood T cell repertoires in COVID-19. Sequencing was performed with immunoSEQ multiplex PCR; in TCRdb, only in-frame clones are kept and a portion is missing. Here the sample spans some 490,000 clones, around 85% being singletons. Sequencing used PBMCs or T cells enriched from blood (not recorded which). The receptors were gathered from a woman aged 60 to 75 who had recovered from COVID-19.

This clone was found a few times. The chain couples TRBV2 to TRBJ1-1, with 9 bases that match TRBD1. Germline V gene lookup returns CDR1 SNHLY and CDR2 FYNNEI. With V trimmed by 8 bases and J by 4 bases, 8 bases remained unmatched. This CDR3 contains 14 residues. The CDR3 DNA follows: TGTGCCAGCCGGGAACAGGGGGCAGGCACTGAAGCTTTCTTT. Its translation: CASREQGAGTEAFF.

The chain couples TRBV2 to TRBJ1-5; D might be TRBD1 (5 bases). The length of the CDR3 is 15 residues. V was trimmed by 2 bases and J by 0 bases, leaving 8 bases between them. CDR1 and CDR2 from the germline V gene are SNHLY and FYNNEI. The CDR3 sequence: CASSERGNSNQPQHF. The CDR3 DNA follows: TGTGCCAGCAGTGAAAGGGGAAATAGCAATCAGCCCCAGCATTTT.

J is TRBJ2-7 and V is TRBV13; D is ambiguous. Germline V lookup: CDR1 PRHDT, CDR2 FYEKMQ (reference sequence). Between the trimmed V and J ends, which lost 2 bases and 6 bases, there was a span of 8 bases. The CDR3 runs to 12 residues. DNA of the CDR3: TGTGCCAGCAGCTTAAGAGCCCTCGAGCAGTACTTC. Translated: CASSLRALEQYF.

The chain couples TRBV27 to TRBJ1-2; a possible D gene is TRBD1 (5 bases). Per germline, CDR1 MNHEY and CDR2 SMNVEV (reference sequence). Trimming took off 4 bases at V and 5 bases at J, with 14 bases between the two ends. CDR3 length equals 14 residues. The DNA for the CDR3 is TGTGCCAGCAGTTCCCCCACCAGGGATTATGGCTACACCTTC. Amino acids: CASSSPTRDYGYTF.

This clone was observed a few times. The V and J genes are TRBV3-1 (or the pseudogene TRBV3-2) and TRBJ1-1, with D unclear. This CDR3 is built from 13 residues. V lost 3 bases, J lost 1 base, and 6 bases lay in between. Germline V gene lookup returns CDR1 LGHDT and CDR2 YNNKEL (reference sequence). The chain's CDR3 is CASSHGRNTEAFF. The CDR3 nucleotides read TGTGCCAGCAGCCATGGGCGGAACACTGAAGCTTTCTTT.

The chain combines TRBV6-5 with TRBJ1-1; 9 bases agree with TRBD1. The CDR3 length is 14 residues. CDR1 MNHEY and CDR2 SVGAGI come from the germline V gene. V shed 5 bases, J shed 6 bases, and the junction held 7 bases outside the gene matches. CDR3 sequence: CASSPRDRVPEAFF. CDR3 nucleotides: TGTGCCAGCAGTCCACGGGACAGGGTACCTGAAGCTTTCTTT.

The V call is TRBV5-5, the J call TRBJ2-7; 9 nucleotides match TRBD1. This CDR3 has 14 residues. Looked up from germline, CDR1 is SGHKS and CDR2 is YYEKEE (reference sequence). V lost 2 bases and J lost 5; bases outside the gene matches: 5. The CDR3 sequence is CASSLTGGVDEQYF. In nucleotides, the CDR3 is TGTGCCAGCAGCTTAACAGGGGGCGTGGACGAGCAGTACTTC.

The chain joins TRBV2 to TRBJ1-6, with TRBD1 identical over 8 bases. The CDR3 has 13 amino acids. J lost 5 bases, V lost 6 bases, and 0 bases had no gene match. The germline gives CDR1 SNHLY, CDR2 FYNNEI. The CDR3 region has the DNA TGTGCCAGCAGGGACAGGGATAATTCACCCCTCCACTTT. Encoded protein: CASRDRDNSPLHF. The full variable domain, its missing parts supplied by reference TRBV2 and TRBJ1-6, is EPEVTQTPSHQVTQMGQEVILRCVPISNHLYFYWYRQILGQKVEFLVSFYNNEISEKSEIFDDQFSVERPDGSNFTLKIRSTKLEDSAMYFCASRDRDNSPLHFGNGTRLTVT.

The chain has TRBV5-1 and TRBJ2-7, with a tentative D call TRBD2 (6 bases). Germline V gives CDR1 SGHRS, CDR2 YFSETQ. Trimming stripped 4 bases from V and 4 bases from J, with 15 bases between. The CDR3 totals 14 residues. The CDR3 region is CASSPPGLLYEQYF. The CDR3, as DNA: TGCGCCAGCAGCCCACCGGGACTGTTGTACGAGCAGTACTTC.

The rearrangement uses TRBV2 and TRBJ1-3; D is perhaps TRBD1 (5 bases). Germline V gives CDR1 SNHLY, CDR2 FYNNEI. The CDR3 has 17 amino acids. Trimming removed 0 bases at V and 3 bases at J, with 15 bases between. The CDR3 sequence: CASSEAPTGQFGNTIYF. Written as DNA, the CDR3 is TGTGCCAGCAGTGAAGCGCCTACAGGCCAATTTGGAAACACCATATATTTT.

This chain links TRBV5-4 with TRBJ1-3; D is unresolved. V was trimmed by 1 base and J by 4 bases, leaving 12 bases between them. The CDR3 contains 15 residues. CDR1 is SGHNT and CDR2 is YYREEE in the germline V gene (reference sequence). DNA of the CDR3: TGTGCCAGCAGCTTGCGTCTCGGCGGAGGAAACACCATATATTTT. It encodes CASSLRLGGGNTIYF.